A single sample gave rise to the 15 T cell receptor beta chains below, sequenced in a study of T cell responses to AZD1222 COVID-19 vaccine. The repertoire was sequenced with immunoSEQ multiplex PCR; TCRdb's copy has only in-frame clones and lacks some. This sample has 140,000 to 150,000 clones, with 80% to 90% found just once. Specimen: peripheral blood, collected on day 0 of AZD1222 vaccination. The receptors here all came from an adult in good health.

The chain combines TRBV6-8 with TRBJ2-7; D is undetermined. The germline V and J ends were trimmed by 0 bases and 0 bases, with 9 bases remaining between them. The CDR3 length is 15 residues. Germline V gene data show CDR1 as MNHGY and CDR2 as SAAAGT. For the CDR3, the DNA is TGTGCCAGCAGTTACTCTCCAGAGAACTCCTACGAGCAGTACTTC. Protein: CASSYSPENSYEQYF.

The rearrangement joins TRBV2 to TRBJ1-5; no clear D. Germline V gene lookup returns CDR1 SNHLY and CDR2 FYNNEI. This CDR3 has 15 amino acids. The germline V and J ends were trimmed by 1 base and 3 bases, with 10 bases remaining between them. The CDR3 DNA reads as TGTGCCAGCAGTGAAGACGGGTTCCTCAATCAGCCCCAGCATTTT. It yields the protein CASSEDGFLNQPQHF.

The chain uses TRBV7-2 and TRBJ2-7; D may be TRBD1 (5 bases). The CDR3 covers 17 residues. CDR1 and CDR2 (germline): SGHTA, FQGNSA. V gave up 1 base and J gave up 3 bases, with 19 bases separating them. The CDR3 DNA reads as TGTGCCAGCAGCTTAGTCTTTTTGGGCAGGGCAATCTACGAGCAGTACTTC. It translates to CASSLVFLGRAIYEQYF.

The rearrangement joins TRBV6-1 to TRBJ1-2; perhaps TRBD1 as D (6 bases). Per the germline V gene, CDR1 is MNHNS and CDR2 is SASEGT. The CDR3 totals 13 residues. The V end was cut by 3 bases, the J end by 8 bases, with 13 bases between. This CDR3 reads CASSDRGPQGYTF. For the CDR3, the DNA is TGTGCCAGCAGTGACAGGGGACCGCAGGGCTACACCTTC.

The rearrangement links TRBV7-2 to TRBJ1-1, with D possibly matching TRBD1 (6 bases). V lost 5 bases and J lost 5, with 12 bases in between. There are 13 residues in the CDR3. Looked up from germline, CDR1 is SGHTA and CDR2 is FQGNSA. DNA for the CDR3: TGTGCCAGCAGCCAGAGGACAGTGACTGAAGCTTTCTTT. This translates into CASSQRTVTEAFF.

This CDR3 is CAWSQGWDEKLFF. The CDR3 DNA reads TGTGCCTGGTCACAGGGTTGGGATGAAAAACTGTTTTTT. This chain uses TRBV30 with TRBJ1-4; maybe TRBD1 (6 bases). Germline V gene data show CDR1 as GTSNPN and CDR2 as SVGIG (reference sequence). Trimming pared 5 bases from V and 6 bases from J, leaving 13 bases between. The CDR3 runs 13 residues.

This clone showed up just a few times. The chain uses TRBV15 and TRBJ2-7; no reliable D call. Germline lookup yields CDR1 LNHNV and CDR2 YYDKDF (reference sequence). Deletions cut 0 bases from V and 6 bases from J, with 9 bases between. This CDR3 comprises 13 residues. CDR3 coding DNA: TGTGCCACCAGCAGAGATAAGTCTTTCGAGCAGTACTTC. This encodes CATSRDKSFEQYF.

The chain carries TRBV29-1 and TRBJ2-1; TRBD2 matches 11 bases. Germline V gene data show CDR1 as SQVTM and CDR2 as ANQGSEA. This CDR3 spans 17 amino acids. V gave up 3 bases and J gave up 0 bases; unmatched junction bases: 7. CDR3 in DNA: TGCAGCGTTGAGTTAGCGGGGGGGTCTAGCTCCTACAATGAGCAGTTCTTC. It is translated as CSVELAGGSSSYNEQFF.

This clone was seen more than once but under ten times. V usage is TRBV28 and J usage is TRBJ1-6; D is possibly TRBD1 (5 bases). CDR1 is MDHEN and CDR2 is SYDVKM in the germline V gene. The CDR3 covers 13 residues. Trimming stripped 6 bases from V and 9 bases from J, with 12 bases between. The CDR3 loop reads CASSTMGGSPLHF. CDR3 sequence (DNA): TGTGCCAGCAGCACGATGGGGGGTTCACCCCTCCACTTT.

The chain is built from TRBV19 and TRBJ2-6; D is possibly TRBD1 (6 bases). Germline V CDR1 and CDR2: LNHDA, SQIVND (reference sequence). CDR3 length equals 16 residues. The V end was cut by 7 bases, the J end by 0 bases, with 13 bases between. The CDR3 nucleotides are TGTGCCAGTAATCACCAGGGGATCTCTGGGGCCAACGTCCTGACTTTC. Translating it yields CASNHQGISGANVLTF. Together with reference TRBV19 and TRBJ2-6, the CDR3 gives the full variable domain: DGGITQSPKYLFRKEGQNVTLSCEQNLNHDAMYWYRQDPGQGLRLIYYSQIVNDFQKGDIAEGYSVSREKKESFPLTVTSAQKNPTAFYLCASNHQGISGANVLTFGAGSRLTVL.

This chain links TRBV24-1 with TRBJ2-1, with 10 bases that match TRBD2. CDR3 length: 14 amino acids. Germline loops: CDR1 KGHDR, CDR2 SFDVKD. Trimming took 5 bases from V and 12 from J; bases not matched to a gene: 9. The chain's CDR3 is CATSVEREGQGQFF. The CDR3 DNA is TGTGCCACCAGTGTCGAGCGGGAGGGCCAAGGGCAGTTCTTC.

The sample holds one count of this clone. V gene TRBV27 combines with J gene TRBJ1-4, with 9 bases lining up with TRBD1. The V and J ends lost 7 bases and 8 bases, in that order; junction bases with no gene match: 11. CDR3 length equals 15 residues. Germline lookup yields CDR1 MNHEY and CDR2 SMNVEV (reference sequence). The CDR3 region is CASTHTGGYDEKLFF. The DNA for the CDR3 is TGTGCCAGCACTCATACAGGGGGCTATGACGAAAAACTGTTTTTT.

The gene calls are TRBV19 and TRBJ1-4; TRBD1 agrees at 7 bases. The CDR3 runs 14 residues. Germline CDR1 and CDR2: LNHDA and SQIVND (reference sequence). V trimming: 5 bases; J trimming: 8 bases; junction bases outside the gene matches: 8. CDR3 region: CASSFTGAEEKLFF. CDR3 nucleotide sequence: TGTGCCAGTAGTTTCACAGGGGCCGAAGAAAAACTGTTTTTT.

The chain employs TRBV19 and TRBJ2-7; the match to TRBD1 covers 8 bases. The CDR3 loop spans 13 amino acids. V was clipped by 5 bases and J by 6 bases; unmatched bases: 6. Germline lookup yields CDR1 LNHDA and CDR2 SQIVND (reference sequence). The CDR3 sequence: CASSPGTGGEQYF. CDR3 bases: TGTGCCAGTAGTCCGGGGACAGGCGGCGAGCAGTACTTC.

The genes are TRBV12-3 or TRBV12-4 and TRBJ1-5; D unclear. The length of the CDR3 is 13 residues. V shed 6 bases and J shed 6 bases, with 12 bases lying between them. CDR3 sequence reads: CASSDSRLQPQHF. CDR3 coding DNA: TGTGCCAGCAGCGACTCGAGGCTTCAGCCCCAGCATTTT.